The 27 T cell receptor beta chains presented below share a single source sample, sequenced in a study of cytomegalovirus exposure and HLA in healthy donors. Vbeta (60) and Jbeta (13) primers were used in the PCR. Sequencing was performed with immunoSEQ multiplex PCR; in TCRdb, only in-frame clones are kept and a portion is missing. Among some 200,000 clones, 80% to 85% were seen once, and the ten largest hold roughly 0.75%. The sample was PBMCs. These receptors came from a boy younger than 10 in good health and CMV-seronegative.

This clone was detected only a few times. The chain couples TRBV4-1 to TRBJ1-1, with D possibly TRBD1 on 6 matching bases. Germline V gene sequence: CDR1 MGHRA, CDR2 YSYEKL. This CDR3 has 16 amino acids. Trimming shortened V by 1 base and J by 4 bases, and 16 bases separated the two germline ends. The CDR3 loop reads CASSQVGQGRGTEAFF. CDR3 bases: TGCGCCAGCAGCCAAGTCGGCCAGGGGCGAGGCACTGAAGCTTTCTTT.

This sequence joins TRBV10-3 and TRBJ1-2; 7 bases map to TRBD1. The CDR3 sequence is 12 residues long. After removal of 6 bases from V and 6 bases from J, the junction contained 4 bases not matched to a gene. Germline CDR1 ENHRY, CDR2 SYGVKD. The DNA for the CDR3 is TGTGCCATCAGCCCAGACAGGGATGGCTACACCTTC. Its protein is CAISPDRDGYTF.

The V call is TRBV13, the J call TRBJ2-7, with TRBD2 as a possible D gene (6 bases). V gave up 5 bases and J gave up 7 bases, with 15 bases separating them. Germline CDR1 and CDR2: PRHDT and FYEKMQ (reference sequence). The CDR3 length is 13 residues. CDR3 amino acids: CASSPPLAREQYF. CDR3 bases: TGTGCCAGCAGCCCCCCACTAGCACGGGAGCAGTACTTC.

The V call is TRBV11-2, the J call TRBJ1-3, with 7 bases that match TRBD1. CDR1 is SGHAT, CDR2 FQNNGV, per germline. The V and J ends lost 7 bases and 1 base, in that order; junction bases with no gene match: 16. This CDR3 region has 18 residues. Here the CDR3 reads CASTLGNLGQVSGNTIYF. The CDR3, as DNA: TGTGCCAGCACCTTGGGAAACCTTGGACAGGTTTCTGGAAACACCATATATTTT.

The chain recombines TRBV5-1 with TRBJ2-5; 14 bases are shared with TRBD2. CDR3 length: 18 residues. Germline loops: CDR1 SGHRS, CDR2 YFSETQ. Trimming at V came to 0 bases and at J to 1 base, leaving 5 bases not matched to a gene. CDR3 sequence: CASSLAVGLAGGQETQYF. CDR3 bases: TGCGCCAGCAGCTTGGCGGTTGGACTAGCGGGGGGCCAAGAGACCCAGTACTTC.

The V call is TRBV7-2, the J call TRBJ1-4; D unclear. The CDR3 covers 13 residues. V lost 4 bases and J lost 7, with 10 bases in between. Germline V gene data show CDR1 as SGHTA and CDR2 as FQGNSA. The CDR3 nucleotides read TGTGCCAGCAGCTCTAGTGTCGGTGAAAAACTGTTTTTT. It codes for CASSSSVGEKLFF.

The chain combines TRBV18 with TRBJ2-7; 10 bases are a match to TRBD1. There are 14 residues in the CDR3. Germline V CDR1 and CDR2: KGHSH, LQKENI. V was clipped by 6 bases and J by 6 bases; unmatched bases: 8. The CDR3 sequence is CASSPGTGEIEQYF. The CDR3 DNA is TGTGCCAGCTCCCCAGGGACAGGGGAGATCGAGCAGTACTTC.

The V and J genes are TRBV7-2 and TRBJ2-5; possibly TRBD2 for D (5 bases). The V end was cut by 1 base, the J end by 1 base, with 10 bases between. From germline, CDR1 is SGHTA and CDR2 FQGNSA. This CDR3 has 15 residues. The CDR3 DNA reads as TGTGCCAGCAGCTTAGGAGGCACTAGCCAAGAGACCCAGTACTTC. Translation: CASSLGGTSQETQYF.

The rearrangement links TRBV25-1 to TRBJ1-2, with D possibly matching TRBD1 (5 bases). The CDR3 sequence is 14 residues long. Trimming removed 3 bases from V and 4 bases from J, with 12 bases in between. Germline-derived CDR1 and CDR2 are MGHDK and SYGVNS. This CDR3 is CASSEGRGIYGYTF. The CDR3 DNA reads TGTGCCAGCAGTGAGGGCCGGGGGATCTATGGCTACACCTTC.

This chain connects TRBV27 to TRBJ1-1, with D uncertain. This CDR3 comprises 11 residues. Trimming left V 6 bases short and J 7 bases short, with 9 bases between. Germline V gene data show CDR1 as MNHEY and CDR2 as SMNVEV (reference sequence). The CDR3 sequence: CASRNVGEAFF. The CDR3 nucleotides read TGTGCCAGCAGAAACGTCGGTGAAGCTTTCTTT.

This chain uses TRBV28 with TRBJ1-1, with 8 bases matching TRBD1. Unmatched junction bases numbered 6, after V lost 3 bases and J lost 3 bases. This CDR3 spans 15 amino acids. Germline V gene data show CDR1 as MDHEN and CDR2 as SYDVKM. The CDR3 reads CASSLPGGADTEAFF. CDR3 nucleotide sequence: TGTGCCAGCAGTTTGCCAGGGGGCGCGGACACTGAAGCTTTCTTT.

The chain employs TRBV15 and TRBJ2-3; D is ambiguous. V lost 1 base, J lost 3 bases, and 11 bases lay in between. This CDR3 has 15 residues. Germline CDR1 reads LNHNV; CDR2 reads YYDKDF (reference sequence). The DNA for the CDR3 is TGTGCCACCAGCAGAGGCCGAAGTGCGACAGATACGCAGTATTTT. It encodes CATSRGRSATDTQYF. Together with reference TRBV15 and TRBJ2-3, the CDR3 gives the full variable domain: DAMVIQNPRYQVTQFGKPVTLSCSQTLNHNVMYWYQQKSSQAPKLLFHYYDKDFNNEADTPDNFQSRRPNTSFCFLDIRSPGLGDTAMYLCATSRGRSATDTQYFGPGTRLTVL.

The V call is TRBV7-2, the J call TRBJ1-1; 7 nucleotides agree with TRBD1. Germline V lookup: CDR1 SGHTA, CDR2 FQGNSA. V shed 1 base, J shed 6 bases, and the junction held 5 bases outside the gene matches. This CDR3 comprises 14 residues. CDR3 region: CASSLGGRGAEAFF. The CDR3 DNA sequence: TGTGCCAGCAGCTTAGGGGGCAGGGGGGCTGAAGCTTTCTTT.

CDR3 residues: CASSDSAGSGANVLTF. CDR3 coding DNA: TGTGCCAGCAGTGACTCGGCGGGCTCTGGGGCCAACGTCCTGACTTTC. V gene TRBV6-4 combines with J gene TRBJ2-6; D is perhaps TRBD2 (5 bases). The V end lost 0 bases, the J end lost 0 bases, and 6 bases lay between the germline ends. This CDR3 contains 16 residues. Germline V gene lookup returns CDR1 MRHNA and CDR2 SNTAGT.

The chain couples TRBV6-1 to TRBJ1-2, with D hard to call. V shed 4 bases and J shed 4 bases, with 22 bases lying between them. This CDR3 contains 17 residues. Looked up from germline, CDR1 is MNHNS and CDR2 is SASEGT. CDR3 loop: CASSAISRALLVYGYTF. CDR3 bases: TGTGCCAGCAGTGCGATATCGAGGGCCTTGCTGGTCTATGGCTACACCTTC.

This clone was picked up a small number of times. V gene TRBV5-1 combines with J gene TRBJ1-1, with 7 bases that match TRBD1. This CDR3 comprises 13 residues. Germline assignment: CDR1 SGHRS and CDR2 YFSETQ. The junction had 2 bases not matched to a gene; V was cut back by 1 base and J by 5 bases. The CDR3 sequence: CASSLTGDTEAFF. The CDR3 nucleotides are TGCGCCAGCAGCTTGACAGGGGATACTGAAGCTTTCTTT. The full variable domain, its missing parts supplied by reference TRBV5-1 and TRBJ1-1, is KAGVTQTPRYLIKTRGQQVTLSCSPISGHRSVSWYQQTPGQGLQFLFEYFSETQRNKGNFPGRFSGRQFSNSRSEMNVSTLELGDSALYLCASSLTGDTEAFFGQGTRLTVV.

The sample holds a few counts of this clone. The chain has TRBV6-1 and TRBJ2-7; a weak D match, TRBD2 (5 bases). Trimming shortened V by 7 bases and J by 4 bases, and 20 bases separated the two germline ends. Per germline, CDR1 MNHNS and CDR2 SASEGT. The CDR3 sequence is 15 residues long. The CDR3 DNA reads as TGTGCCAGCACCCCACTCCGGCTAGCAGATTACGAGCAGTACTTC. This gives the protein CASTPLRLADYEQYF.

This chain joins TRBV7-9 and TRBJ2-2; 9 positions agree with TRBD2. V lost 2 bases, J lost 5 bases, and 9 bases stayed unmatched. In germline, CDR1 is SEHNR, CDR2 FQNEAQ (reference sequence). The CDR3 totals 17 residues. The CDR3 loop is CASSLKGLAGRTGELFF. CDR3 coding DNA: TGTGCCAGCAGCTTAAAAGGGCTAGCGGGACGGACCGGGGAGCTGTTTTTT.

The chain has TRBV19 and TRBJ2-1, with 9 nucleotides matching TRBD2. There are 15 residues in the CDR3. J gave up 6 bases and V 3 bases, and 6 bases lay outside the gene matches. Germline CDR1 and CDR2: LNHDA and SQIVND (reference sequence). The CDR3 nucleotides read TGTGCCAGTAGTATTTCTCTAGCGGGGTTCAATGAGCAGTTCTTC. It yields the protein CASSISLAGFNEQFF.

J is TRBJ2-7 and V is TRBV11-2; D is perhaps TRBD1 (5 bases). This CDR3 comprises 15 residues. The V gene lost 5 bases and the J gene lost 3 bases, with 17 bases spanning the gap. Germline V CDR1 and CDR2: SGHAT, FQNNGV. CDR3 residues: CASSRQTGTFYEQYF. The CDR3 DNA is TGTGCCAGCAGCCGACAGACGGGCACCTTCTACGAGCAGTACTTC.

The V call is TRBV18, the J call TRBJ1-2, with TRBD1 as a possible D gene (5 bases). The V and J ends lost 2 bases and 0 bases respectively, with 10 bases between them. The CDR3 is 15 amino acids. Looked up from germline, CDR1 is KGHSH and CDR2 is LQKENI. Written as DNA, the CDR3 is TGTGCCAGCTCACCATGGGGGGATACTAACTATGGCTACACCTTC. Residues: CASSPWGDTNYGYTF.

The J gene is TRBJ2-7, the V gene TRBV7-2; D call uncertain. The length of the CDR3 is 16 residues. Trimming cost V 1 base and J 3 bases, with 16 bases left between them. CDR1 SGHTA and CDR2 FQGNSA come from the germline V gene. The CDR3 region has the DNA TGTGCCAGCAGCTTAGAATCGCGGCAGCCCTACTACGAGCAGTACTTC. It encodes CASSLESRQPYYEQYF.

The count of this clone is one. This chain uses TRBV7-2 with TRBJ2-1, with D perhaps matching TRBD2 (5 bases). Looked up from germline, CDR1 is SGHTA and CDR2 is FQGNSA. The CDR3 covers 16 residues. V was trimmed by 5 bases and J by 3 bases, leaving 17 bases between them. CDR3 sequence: CASSPRGAANYNEQFF. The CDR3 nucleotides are TGTGCCAGCAGCCCCCGTGGAGCGGCTAACTACAATGAGCAGTTCTTC.

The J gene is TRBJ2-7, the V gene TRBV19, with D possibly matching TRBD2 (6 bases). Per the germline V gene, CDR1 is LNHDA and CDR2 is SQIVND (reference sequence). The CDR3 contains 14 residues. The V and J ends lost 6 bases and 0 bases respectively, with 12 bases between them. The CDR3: CASRVTGSSYEQYF. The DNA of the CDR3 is TGTGCCAGTAGGGTAACCGGGAGCTCCTACGAGCAGTACTTC.

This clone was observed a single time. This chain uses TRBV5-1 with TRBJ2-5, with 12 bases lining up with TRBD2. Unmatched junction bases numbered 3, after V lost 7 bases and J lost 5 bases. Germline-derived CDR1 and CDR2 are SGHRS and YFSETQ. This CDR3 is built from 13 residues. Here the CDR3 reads CASHGTSGETQYF. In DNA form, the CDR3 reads TGCGCCAGCCATGGGACTAGCGGGGAGACCCAGTACTTC.

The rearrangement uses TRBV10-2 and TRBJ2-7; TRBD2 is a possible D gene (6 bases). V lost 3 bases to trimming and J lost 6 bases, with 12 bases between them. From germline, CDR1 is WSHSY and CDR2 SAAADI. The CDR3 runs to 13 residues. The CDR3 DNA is TGCGCCAGCAGTGAAGCTGGCGGGACCGAGCAGTACTTC. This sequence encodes CASSEAGGTEQYF.

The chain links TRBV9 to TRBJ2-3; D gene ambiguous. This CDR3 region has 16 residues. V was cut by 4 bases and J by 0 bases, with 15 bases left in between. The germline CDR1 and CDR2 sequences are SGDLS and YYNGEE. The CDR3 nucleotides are TGTGCCAGCAGCCGGTCTCGCACTTCTAGCACAGATACGCAGTATTTT. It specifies CASSRSRTSSTDTQYF.